These 12 T cell receptor beta chains originate from one sample sequenced in a study of OX40 agonist ivuxolimab in advanced cancers. Data came from immunoSEQ multiplex PCR; TCRdb stores just in-frame clones and leaves some out. The sample contains around 65,000 clones, 88% of which appear only once. The starting material was CD4+ or CD8+ T cells sorted from blood, obtained in a trial of the OX40 agonist ivuxolimab. The source of these receptors is an adult with an advanced solid tumor such as melanoma, head and neck, liver or kidney cancer.

This CDR3 reads CASSKLCKAMAGELFF. The CDR3 nucleotides read TGTGCCAGCAGCAAACTGTGTAAAGCAATGGCCGGGGAGCTGTTTTTT. This chain links TRBV21-1 with TRBJ2-2; the table's D gene call, TRBD2, was not cross checked with the DNA. TRBV21-1 constitutes a pseudogene. CDR3 size: 16 residues.

The chain employs TRBV14 and TRBJ1-2; 12 bases map to TRBD1. The J segment lost 7 bases and the V segment lost 0 bases, leaving 3 bases of the junction unmatched. The germline V gene has CDR1 SGHDN and CDR2 FVKESK. The CDR3 has 15 residues. The CDR3 region is CASSQDRDRGPGYTF. The CDR3 DNA reads TGTGCCAGCAGCCAAGATCGGGACAGGGGGCCTGGCTACACCTTC.

The V and J genes are TRBV28 and TRBJ2-1, with 10 bases lining up with TRBD1. The CDR3 has 14 residues. Germline trimming cut 7 bases from V and 8 bases from J; bases unmatched to any gene: 8. The germline V gene has CDR1 MDHEN and CDR2 SYDVKM. The CDR3 protein is CASIPGQGIDEQFF. The CDR3 DNA sequence: TGTGCCAGCATCCCGGGACAGGGGATCGATGAGCAGTTCTTC.

The gene calls are TRBV5-1 and TRBJ1-1; D unresolved. The CDR3 sequence is 14 residues long. Germline CDR1 reads SGHRS; CDR2 reads YFSETQ. V was clipped by 4 bases and J by 0 bases, with 10 bases between them. CDR3 nucleotides: TGCGCCAGCAGCGCCGGAGTGATGAACACTGAAGCTTTCTTT. Residues: CASSAGVMNTEAFF.

The chain is built from TRBV9 and TRBJ1-4, with a possible D match to TRBD1 (5 bases). V lost 4 bases and J 4 bases, leaving 8 bases between the germline ends. The CDR3 covers 13 residues. Germline CDR1 SGDLS, CDR2 YYNGEE. CDR3 DNA: TGTGCCAGCAGCAAGACAGATAATGAAAAACTGTTTTTT. Its translation is CASSKTDNEKLFF.

The rearrangement joins TRBV6-6 to TRBJ1-5; no definite D call. This CDR3 contains 12 residues. The ends were cut back, 8 bases at V and 7 bases at J, with 12 bases in the middle. Germline V lookup: CDR1 MNHNY, CDR2 SVGAGI (reference sequence). CDR3 bases: TGTGCCAGCGGTCAGGTTGGACAGCCCCAGCATTTT. It is translated as CASGQVGQPQHF.

V and J are TRBV7-2 and TRBJ1-2; 7 bases are shared with TRBD1. Losses at the gene ends were 5 bases for V and 3 bases for J; bases not matched to a gene: 6. The CDR3 is 14 residues long. Germline CDR1 reads SGHTA; CDR2 reads FQGNSA. CDR3 DNA: TGTGCCAGCAGCCTAGGGACAGAGGACTATGGCTACACCTTC. Translation gives CASSLGTEDYGYTF.

The rearrangement joins TRBV25-1 to TRBJ1-1, with TRBD1 matching 9 bases. Trimming removed 6 bases from V and 4 bases from J; junction bases left unmatched: 9. Germline V gene data show CDR1 as MGHDK and CDR2 as SYGVNS. The length of the CDR3 is 15 residues. The CDR3 DNA follows: TGTGCCAGCAGCTCGGGACAGGGTTTTGTCACTGAAGCTTTCTTT. It is translated as CASSSGQGFVTEAFF.

The J gene is TRBJ1-5, the V gene TRBV5-8; D is unresolved. The CDR3 sequence is 13 residues long. The germline V gene encodes CDR1 SGHTS and CDR2 YDEGEE. V was pared by 4 bases and J by 6 bases, with 11 bases between. CDR3 bases: TGTGCCAGCAGCATGGAGGGTGGTCAGCCCCAGCATTTT. It encodes CASSMEGGQPQHF.

This clone was counted only a few times. The chain has TRBV5-1 and TRBJ1-6; 10 bases agree with TRBD1. After removal of 4 bases from V and 10 bases from J, the junction contained 5 bases not matched to a gene. This CDR3 has 14 residues. CDR1 SGHRS and CDR2 YFSETQ come from the germline V gene. CDR3 region: CASSEGQGRSPLHF. CDR3 in DNA: TGCGCCAGCAGCGAGGGACAGGGGAGGTCACCCCTCCACTTT.

The rearrangement joins TRBV9 to TRBJ1-6; D is unclear. Trimming took 3 bases from V and 9 from J, leaving 10 bases between them. The germline V gene has CDR1 SGDLS and CDR2 YYNGEE. The CDR3 is 13 amino acids. DNA of the CDR3: TGTGCCAGCAGCGCGCATATCAGTTCACCCCTCCACTTT. Protein product: CASSAHISSPLHF.

The J gene is TRBJ1-1, the V gene TRBV29-1; no definite D call. The CDR3 loop spans 14 amino acids. Looked up from germline, CDR1 is SQVTM and CDR2 is ANQGSEA. The ends were cut back, 4 bases at V and 1 base at J, with 13 bases in the middle. The CDR3 DNA sequence: TGCAGCGTTGGTTTCCTCGAGGGGAACACTGAAGCTTTCTTT. Translation: CSVGFLEGNTEAFF.